This entry concerns a single T cell receptor beta chain. Its antigen is not identified. The CDR3 runs to 18 residues. V lost 2 bases, J lost 4 bases, and 12 bases stayed unmatched. Germline V gene data show CDR1 as MNHNS and CDR2 as SASEGT. This entry belongs to a study of identical twins. General observations from the study: Low generation-probability sequences were in excess among twin-shared out-of-frame alpha sequences. Abundant beta clonotypes from cord blood had fewer insertions, unlike memory repertoires, which showed none.

TCRdb independently ran MiXCR on the 5' RACE reads; one entry per CDR3 protein. The sample consists of 400,000 to 500,000 distinct CDR3 sequences, 14% of them appearing once. These data were likewise used in another study, on yellow fever vaccine responses in identical twins. That publication notes: Reportedly, twins' vaccine T cell responses looked partly convergent and partly personalized.

The clonotype originates from a woman aged 18 to 35 in good health. The chain recombines TRBV6-1 with TRBJ2-1; 9 bases agree with TRBD2. The sample was CD4+ T cells sorted from blood. Here the CDR3 reads CASSEHLGGGAAYNEQFF. CDR3 coding DNA: TGTGCCAGCAGTGAACACCTAGGCGGGGGGGCGGCATACAATGAGCAGTTCTTC.